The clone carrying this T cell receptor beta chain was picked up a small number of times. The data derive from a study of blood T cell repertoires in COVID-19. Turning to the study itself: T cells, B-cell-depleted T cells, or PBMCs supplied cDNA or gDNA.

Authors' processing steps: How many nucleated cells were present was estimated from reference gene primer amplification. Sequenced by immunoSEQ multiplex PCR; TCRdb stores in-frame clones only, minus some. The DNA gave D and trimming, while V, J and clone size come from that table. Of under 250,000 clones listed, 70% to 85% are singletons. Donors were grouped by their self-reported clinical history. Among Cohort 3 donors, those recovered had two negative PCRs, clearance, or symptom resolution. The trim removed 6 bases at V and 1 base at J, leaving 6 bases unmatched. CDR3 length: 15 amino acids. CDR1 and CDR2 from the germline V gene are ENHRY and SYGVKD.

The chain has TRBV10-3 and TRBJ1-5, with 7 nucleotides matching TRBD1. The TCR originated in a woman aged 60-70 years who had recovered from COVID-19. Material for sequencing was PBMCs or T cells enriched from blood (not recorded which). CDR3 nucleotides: TGTGCCATCAGCGCCAAGGGACAGAGCAATCAGCCCCAGCATTTT. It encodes CAISAKGQSNQPQHF.